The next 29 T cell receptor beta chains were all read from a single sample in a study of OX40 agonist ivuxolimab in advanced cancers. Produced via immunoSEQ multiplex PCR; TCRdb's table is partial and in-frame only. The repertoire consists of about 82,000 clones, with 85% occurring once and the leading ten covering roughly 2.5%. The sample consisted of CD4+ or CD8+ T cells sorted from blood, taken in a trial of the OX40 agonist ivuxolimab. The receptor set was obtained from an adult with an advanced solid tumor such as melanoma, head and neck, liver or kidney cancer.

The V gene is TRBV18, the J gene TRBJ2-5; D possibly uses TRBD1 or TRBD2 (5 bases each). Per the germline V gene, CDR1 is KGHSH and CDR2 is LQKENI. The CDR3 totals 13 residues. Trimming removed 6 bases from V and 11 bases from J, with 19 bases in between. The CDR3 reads CASSPGTDFSQYF. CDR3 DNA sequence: TGTGCCAGCTCTCCCGGGACCGACTTTTCTCAGTACTTC.

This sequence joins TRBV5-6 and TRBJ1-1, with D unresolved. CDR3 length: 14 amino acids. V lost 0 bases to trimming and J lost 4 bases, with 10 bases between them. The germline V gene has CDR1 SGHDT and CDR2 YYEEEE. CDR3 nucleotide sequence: TGTGCCAGCAGCTTGGGACCTGGCGCCACTGAAGCTTTCTTT. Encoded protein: CASSLGPGATEAFF.

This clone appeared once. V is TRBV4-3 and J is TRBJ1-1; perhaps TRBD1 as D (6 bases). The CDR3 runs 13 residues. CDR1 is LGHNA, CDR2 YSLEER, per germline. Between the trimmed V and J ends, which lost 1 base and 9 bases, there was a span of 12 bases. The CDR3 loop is CASSQGGQQKAFF. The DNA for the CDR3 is TGCGCCAGCAGCCAAGGGGGGCAGCAGAAAGCTTTCTTT.

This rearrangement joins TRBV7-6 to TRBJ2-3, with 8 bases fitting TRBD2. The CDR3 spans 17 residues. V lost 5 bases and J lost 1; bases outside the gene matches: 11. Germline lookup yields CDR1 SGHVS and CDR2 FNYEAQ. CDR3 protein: CASSPSRGGSRTDTQYF. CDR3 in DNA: TGTGCCAGCAGCCCGTCCCGGGGGGGAAGTCGCACAGATACGCAGTATTTT.

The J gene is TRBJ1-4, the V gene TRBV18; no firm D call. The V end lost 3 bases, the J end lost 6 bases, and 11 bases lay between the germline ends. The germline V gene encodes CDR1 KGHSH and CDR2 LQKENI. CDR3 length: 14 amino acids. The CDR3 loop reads CASSPGRQDEKLFF. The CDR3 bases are TGTGCCAGCTCACCGGGCAGGCAGGATGAAAAACTGTTTTTT.

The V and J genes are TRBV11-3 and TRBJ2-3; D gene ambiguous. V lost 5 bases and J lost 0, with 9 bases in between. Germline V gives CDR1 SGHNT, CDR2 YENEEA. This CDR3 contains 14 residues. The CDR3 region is CASSPTLSTDTQYF. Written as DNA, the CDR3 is TGTGCCAGCAGCCCTACCCTTAGCACAGATACGCAGTATTTT.

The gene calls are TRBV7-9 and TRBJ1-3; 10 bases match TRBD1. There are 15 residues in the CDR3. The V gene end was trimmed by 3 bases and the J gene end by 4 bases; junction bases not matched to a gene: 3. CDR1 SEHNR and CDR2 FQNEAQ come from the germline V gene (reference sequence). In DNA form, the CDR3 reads TGTGCCAGCAGCTTGGGACAGGGGATAGGAAACACCATATATTTT. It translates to CASSLGQGIGNTIYF.

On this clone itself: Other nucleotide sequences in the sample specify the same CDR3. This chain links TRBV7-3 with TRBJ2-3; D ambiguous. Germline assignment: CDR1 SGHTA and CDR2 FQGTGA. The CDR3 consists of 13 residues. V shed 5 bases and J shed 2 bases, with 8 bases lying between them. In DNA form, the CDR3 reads TGTGCCAGCAGCCCAAGCCACACAGATACGCAGTATTTT. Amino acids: CASSPSHTDTQYF.

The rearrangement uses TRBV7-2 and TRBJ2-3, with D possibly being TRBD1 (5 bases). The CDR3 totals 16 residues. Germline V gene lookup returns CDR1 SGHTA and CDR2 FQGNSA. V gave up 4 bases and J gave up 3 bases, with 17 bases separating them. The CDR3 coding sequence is TGTGCCAGCAGCTCCGGCGACAGCGCGAGGACAGATACGCAGTATTTT. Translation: CASSSGDSARTDTQYF.

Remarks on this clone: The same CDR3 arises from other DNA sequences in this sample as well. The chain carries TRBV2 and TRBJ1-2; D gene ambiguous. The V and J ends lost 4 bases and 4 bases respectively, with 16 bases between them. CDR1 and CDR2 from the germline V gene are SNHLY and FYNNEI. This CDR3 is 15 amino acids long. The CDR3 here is CASSVMGELTYGYTF. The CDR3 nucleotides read TGTGCCAGCAGTGTTATGGGTGAATTGACCTATGGCTACACCTTC.

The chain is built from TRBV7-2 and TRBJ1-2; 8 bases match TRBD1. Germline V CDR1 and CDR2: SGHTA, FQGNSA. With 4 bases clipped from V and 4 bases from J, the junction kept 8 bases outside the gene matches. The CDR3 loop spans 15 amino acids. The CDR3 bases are TGTGCCAGCAGCTCGTGGACAGGGTCAGGCTATGGCTACACCTTC. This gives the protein CASSSWTGSGYGYTF. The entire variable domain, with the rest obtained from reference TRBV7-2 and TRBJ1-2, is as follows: GAGVSQSPSNKVTEKGKDVELRCDPISGHTALYWYRQSLGQGLEFLIYFQGNSAPDKSGLPSDRFSAERTGGSVSTLTIQRTQQEDSAVYLCASSSWTGSGYGYTFGSGTRLTVV.

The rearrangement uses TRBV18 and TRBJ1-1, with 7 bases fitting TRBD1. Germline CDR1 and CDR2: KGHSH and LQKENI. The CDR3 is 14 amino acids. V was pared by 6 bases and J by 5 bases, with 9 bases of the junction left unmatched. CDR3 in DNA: TGTGCCAGCTCGCAGGCACAGGGGCGGACTGAAGCTTTCTTT. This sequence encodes CASSQAQGRTEAFF.

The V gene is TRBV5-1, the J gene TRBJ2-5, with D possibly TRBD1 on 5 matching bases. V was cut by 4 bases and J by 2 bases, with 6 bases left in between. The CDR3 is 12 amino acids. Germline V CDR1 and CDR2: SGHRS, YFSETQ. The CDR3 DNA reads TGCGCCAGCAGCCGACAGCAAGAGACCCAGTACTTC. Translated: CASSRQQETQYF.

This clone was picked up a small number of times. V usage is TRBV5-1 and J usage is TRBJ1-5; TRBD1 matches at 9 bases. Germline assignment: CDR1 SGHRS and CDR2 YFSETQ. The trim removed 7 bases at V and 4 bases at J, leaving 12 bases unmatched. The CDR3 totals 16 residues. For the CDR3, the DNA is TGCGCCAGCGGTCAGGGGAATGACAGGGGGAATCAGCCCCAGCATTTT. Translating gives CASGQGNDRGNQPQHF.

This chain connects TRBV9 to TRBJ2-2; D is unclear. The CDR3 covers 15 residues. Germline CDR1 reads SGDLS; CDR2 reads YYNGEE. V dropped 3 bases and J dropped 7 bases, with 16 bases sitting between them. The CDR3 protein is CASSAVTHSGGELFF. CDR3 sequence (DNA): TGTGCCAGCAGCGCCGTAACTCATTCCGGCGGGGAGCTGTTTTTT.

CDR3 DNA sequence: TGTGCCAGTACGGAGGACAACAAGTCCACAGATACGCAGTATTTT. It yields the protein CASTEDNKSTDTQYF. The chain joins TRBV19 to TRBJ2-3, with D perhaps being TRBD1 or TRBD2 (5 bases each). Trimming took off 7 bases at V and 2 bases at J, with 16 bases between the two ends. There are 15 residues in the CDR3. Per the germline V gene, CDR1 is LNHDA and CDR2 is SQIVND (reference sequence). Supplemented by reference TRBV19 and TRBJ2-3, the full variable domain reads DGGITQSPKYLFRKEGQNVTLSCEQNLNHDAMYWYRQDPGQGLRLIYYSQIVNDFQKGDIAEGYSVSREKKESFPLTVTSAQKNPTAFYLCASTEDNKSTDTQYFGPGTRLTVL.

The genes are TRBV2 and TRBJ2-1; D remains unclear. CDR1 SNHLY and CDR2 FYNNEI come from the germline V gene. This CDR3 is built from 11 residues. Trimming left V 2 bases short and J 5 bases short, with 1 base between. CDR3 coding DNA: TGTGCCAGCAGTGAAAACAATGAGCAGTTCTTC. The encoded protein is CASSENNEQFF. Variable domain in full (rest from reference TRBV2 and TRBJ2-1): EPEVTQTPSHQVTQMGQEVILRCVPISNHLYFYWYRQILGQKVEFLVSFYNNEISEKSEIFDDQFSVERPDGSNFTLKIRSTKLEDSAMYFCASSENNEQFFGPGTRLTVL.

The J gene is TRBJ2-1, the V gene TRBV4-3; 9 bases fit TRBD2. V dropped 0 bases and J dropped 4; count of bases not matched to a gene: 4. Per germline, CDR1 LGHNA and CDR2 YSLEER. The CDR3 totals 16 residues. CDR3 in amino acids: CASSQDRLAEYNEQFF. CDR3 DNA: TGCGCCAGCAGCCAAGATCGACTAGCGGAATACAATGAGCAGTTCTTC.

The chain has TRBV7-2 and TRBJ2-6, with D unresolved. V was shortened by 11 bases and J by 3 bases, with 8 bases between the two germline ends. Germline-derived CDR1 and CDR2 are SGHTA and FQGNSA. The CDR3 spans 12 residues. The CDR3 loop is CAGAIGANVLTF. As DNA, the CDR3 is TGTGCCGGCGCCATTGGGGCCAACGTCCTGACTTTC.

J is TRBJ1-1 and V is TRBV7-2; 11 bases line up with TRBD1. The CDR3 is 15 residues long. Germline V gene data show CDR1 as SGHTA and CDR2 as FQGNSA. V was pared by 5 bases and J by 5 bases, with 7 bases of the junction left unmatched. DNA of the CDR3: TGTGCCAGCAGCCCCCAGGGGACAGGGGGTACTGAAGCTTTCTTT. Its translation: CASSPQGTGGTEAFF.

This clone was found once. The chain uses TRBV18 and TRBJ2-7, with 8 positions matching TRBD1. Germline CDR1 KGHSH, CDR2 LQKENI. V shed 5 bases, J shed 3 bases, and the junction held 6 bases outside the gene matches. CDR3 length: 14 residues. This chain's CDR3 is CASSSGTGNYEQYF. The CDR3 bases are TGTGCCAGCTCATCCGGGACAGGTAACTACGAGCAGTACTTC.

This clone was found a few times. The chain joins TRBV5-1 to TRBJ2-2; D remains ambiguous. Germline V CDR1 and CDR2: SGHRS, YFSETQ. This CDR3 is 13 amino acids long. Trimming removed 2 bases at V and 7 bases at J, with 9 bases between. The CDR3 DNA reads TGCGCCAGCAGCTTCGGCCTAATCGGGGAGCTGTTTTTT. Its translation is CASSFGLIGELFF.

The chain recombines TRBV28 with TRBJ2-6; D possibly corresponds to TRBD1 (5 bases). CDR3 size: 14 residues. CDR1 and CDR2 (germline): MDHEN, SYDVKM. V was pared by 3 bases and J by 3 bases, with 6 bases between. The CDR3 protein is CASSLTDGANVLTF. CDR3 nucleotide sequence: TGTGCCAGCAGTTTGACAGATGGGGCCAACGTCCTGACTTTC.

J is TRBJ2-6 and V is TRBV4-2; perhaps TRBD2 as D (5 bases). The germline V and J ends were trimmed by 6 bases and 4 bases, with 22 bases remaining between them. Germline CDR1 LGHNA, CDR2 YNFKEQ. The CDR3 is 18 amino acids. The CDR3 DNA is TGTGCCAGCAGTGAAGGCGGCGGAGCTTCGGGAGGGGCCAACGTCCTGACTTTC. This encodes CASSEGGGASGGANVLTF.

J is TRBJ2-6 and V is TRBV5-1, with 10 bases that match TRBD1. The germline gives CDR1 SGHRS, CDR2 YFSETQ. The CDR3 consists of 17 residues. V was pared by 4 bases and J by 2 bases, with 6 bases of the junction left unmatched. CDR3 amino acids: CASSRRDRGPGANVLTF. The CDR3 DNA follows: TGCGCCAGCAGCCGCCGGGACAGGGGTCCTGGGGCCAACGTCCTGACTTTC.

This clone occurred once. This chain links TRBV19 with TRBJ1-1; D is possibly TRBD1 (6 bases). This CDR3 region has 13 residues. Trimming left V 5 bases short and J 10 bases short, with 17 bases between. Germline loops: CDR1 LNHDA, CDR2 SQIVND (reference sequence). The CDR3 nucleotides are TGTGCCAGTAGTCCCGGGACAATCGAGGCAGCTTTCTTT. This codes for CASSPGTIEAAFF.

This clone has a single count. CDR3 sequence: CASSRSPLDIQYF. The CDR3 DNA sequence: TGTGCCAGCAGCCGATCCCCCCTGGACATTCAGTACTTC. The chain has TRBV7-3 and TRBJ2-4; D gene ambiguous. V was shortened by 5 bases and J by 8 bases, with 13 bases between the two germline ends. Germline CDR1 and CDR2: SGHTA and FQGTGA. This CDR3 contains 13 residues.

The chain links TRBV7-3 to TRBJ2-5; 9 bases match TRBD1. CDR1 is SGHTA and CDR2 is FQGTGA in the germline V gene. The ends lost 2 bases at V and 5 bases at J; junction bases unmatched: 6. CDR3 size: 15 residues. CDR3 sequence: CASSLARDREETQYF. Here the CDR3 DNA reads TGTGCCAGCAGCTTAGCCCGGGACAGGGAGGAGACCCAGTACTTC.

CDR3 sequence reads: CASSESAGLAGGGSYNEQFF. The CDR3 DNA sequence: TGCGCCAGCAGTGAGTCTGCGGGTCTAGCGGGGGGAGGCTCCTACAATGAGCAGTTCTTC. The chain recombines TRBV10-1 with TRBJ2-1; 11 bases line up with TRBD2. Losses at the gene ends were 0 bases for V and 0 bases for J; bases not matched to a gene: 10. CDR1 and CDR2 from the germline V gene are WNHNN and SYGVQD (reference sequence). The CDR3 spans 20 residues.